This T cell receptor beta chain was obtained from a study of T cell repertoires in cytomegalovirus infection. Trimming cost V 8 bases and J 5 bases, with 12 bases left between them. The CDR3 is 12 amino acids. The V gene's germline CDR1 is SGHDN and CDR2 FVKESK. TCRdb re-called the reads with MiXCR, one entry per CDR3 protein. Of roughly 240,000 distinct CDR3 sequences detected, roughly 6.5% appear once; the ten largest clones hold less than 7.5%. The sequenced sample was PBMCs. The chain uses TRBV14 and TRBJ2-5; maybe TRBD2 (5 bases). The origin of this receptor is a human donor in good health (CMV status not recorded). Some clones in this sample may be carry-over from other donors' samples. CDR3: CASCSRGETQYF. DNA of the CDR3: TGTGCCAGCTGTAGCAGAGGGGAGACCCAGTACTTC.